Presented here are 8 T cell receptor beta chains from one specimen sequenced in a study of T-cell memory formation after mild COVID-19. MiXCR, applied by TCRdb to the 5' RACE reads, yields one record per CDR3 protein. Of a few hundred thousand distinct CDR3 sequences listed, roughly 10% are singletons. Material for sequencing was PBMCs or a T cell subset sorted from them (not recorded which). Receptor source: a man between 18 and 29 years old who had mild COVID-19 (a few samples of this study predate the infection). Cell type and time point are not known.

In its sample, this clonotype was seen a few times. J is TRBJ2-5 and V is TRBV4-2; the match to TRBD2 covers 8 bases. Losses at the gene ends were 2 bases for V and 0 bases for J; bases not matched to a gene: 2. CDR3 length: 15 amino acids. The germline V gene has CDR1 LGHNA and CDR2 YNFKEQ. The chain's CDR3 is CASSQLSGDQETQYF. The CDR3 coding sequence is TGTGCCAGCAGCCAACTTAGCGGGGACCAAGAGACCCAGTACTTC.

The chain recombines TRBV5-5 with TRBJ2-3; no firm D call. The germline V and J ends were trimmed by 0 bases and 4 bases, with 6 bases remaining between them. The CDR3 consists of 13 residues. Looked up from germline, CDR1 is SGHKS and CDR2 is YYEKEE (reference sequence). DNA of the CDR3: TGTGCCAGCAGCTTGGATGGGCCAGATACGCAGTATTTT. It yields the protein CASSLDGPDTQYF.

J is TRBJ2-5 and V is TRBV5-1; 9 positions agree with TRBD1. The CDR3 loop spans 14 amino acids. Germline V gene data show CDR1 as SGHRS and CDR2 as YFSETQ. J lost 4 bases, V lost 1 base, and 2 bases had no gene match. The CDR3 nucleotides are TGCGCCAGCAGCTTGTACAGGGGGCCAGAGACCCAGTACTTC. Amino acids: CASSLYRGPETQYF.

The chain combines TRBV7-9 with TRBJ2-1, with D hard to call. CDR3 length equals 14 residues. Germline V gives CDR1 SEHNR, CDR2 FQNEAQ (reference sequence). The V end was cut by 4 bases, the J end by 0 bases, with 7 bases between. The chain's CDR3 is CASSYGFSYNEQFF. The CDR3 bases are TGTGCCAGCAGCTACGGGTTCTCCTACAATGAGCAGTTCTTC.

This clonotype has just a few counts. The chain links TRBV7-2 to TRBJ2-3; D possibly corresponds to TRBD2 (6 bases). V lost 7 bases and J 1 base, leaving 18 bases between the germline ends. Germline-derived CDR1 and CDR2 are SGHTA and FQGNSA. The CDR3 covers 16 residues. Written as DNA, the CDR3 is TGTGCCAGCACCACTTCCCCCGGGGGTGGCACAGATACGCAGTATTTT. As protein: CASTTSPGGGTDTQYF.

The chain uses TRBV12-3 or TRBV12-4 and TRBJ1-1, with 8 bases aligning to TRBD1. The CDR3 is 15 amino acids. V shed 3 bases and J 6 bases; nucleotides not matched to a gene: 9. CDR3 residues: CASSFWRQGIAEAFF. Written as DNA, the CDR3 is TGTGCCAGCAGTTTCTGGAGACAGGGGATAGCTGAAGCTTTCTTT.

The rearrangement joins TRBV5-6 to TRBJ1-2; perhaps TRBD1 as D (5 bases). The V gene lost 5 bases and the J gene lost 0 bases, with 11 bases spanning the gap. The CDR3 sequence is 14 residues long. CDR1 and CDR2 (germline): SGHDT, YYEEEE. This CDR3 reads CASRMGLANYGYTF. As DNA, the CDR3 is TGTGCCAGCAGGATGGGACTAGCTAACTATGGCTACACCTTC.

This clonotype was recorded at least ten times. This rearrangement joins TRBV7-6 to TRBJ2-4, with 9 bases identical to TRBD2. This CDR3 has 14 residues. CDR1 and CDR2 from the germline V gene are SGHVS and FNYEAQ. The ends lost 5 bases at V and 7 bases at J; junction bases unmatched: 6. As DNA, the CDR3 is TGTGCCAGCAGCCCACGGCGGGGGGGGAACATTCAGTACTTC. Translation: CASSPRRGGNIQYF.